The 3 T cell receptor beta chains in this list originate from one sample, sequenced in a study of T cell repertoires in aging, cancer and after chemotherapy. The template was genomic DNA from peripheral blood, not RNA. Multiplex touch-down PCR with TRB-A/B primers amplified rearranged V-D-J TRB sequences. TCRdb independently ran MiXCR on the multiplex PCR reads; one entry per CDR3 protein. The profile shows fewer than 11,000 distinct CDR3 sequences, under 50% of them singletons. What was sequenced was blood. The receptors come from a human donor in good health.

This clonotype is judged medium-sized. The chain couples TRBV29-1 to TRBJ1-2, with D uncertain. The CDR3 contains 13 residues. CDR1 SQVTM and CDR2 ANQGSEA come from the germline V gene. Trimming removed 4 bases at V and 3 bases at J, with 12 bases between. The CDR3 is CSVAGSGDYGYTF. Here the CDR3 DNA reads TGCAGCGTTGCAGGCAGTGGTGACTATGGCTACACCTTC.

The rearrangement uses TRBV5-5 and TRBJ2-1; 9 bases agree with TRBD1. Germline CDR1 and CDR2: SGHKS and YYEKEE (reference sequence). The CDR3 extends over 14 amino acids. V dropped 3 bases and J dropped 12; count of bases not matched to a gene: 10. Here the CDR3 reads CASSSLSMDRGQFF. The CDR3 DNA reads as TGTGCCAGCAGCTCCCTTTCAATGGACAGGGGGCAGTTCTTC.

The gene calls are TRBV18 and TRBJ1-4, with 11 bases that match TRBD1. In germline, CDR1 is KGHSH, CDR2 LQKENI. The CDR3 has 14 residues. V trimming: 3 bases; J trimming: 7 bases; junction bases outside the gene matches: 1. The CDR3: CASSPGTGGEKLFF. In DNA, the CDR3 is TGTGCCAGCTCACCCGGGACAGGGGGTGAAAAACTGTTTTTT.